These 22 T cell receptor beta chains were all obtained from the same sample, sequenced in a study of metastatic and nonmetastatic thyroid tumors. Thyroid surgery took place with no prior treatment in any patient. TCRdb re-clonotyped the PCR reads via MiXCR. This sample has about 2,000 clones; approximately 10% occur once, and the top ten carry 11% to 15%. Sequenced input: tumor tissue. Every receptor here comes from a female donor with papillary thyroid cancer or a benign thyroid nodule (not recorded which). Some clones in this sample may be carry-over from other donors' samples.

This clone is judged medium-sized. The chain is built from TRBV7-3 and TRBJ2-2, with 8 positions matching TRBD1. V trimming: 5 bases; J trimming: 0 bases; junction bases outside the gene matches: 8. Germline CDR1 and CDR2: SGHTA and FQGTGA. The CDR3 sequence is 17 residues long. This chain's CDR3 is CASSPPGTGANTGELFF. DNA for the CDR3: TGTGCCAGCAGCCCCCCCGGGACAGGCGCGAACACCGGGGAGCTGTTTTTT.

Many counts were recorded for this clone. This sample also contains other DNA sequences that code for the same CDR3. The rearrangement joins TRBV18 to TRBJ1-1; 10 bases fit TRBD1. V lost 1 base to trimming and J lost 1 base; unmatched junction nucleotides: 3. This CDR3 comprises 16 residues. Germline values: CDR1 KGHSH, CDR2 LQKENI. The chain's CDR3 is CASSPRDRGSNTEAFF. The CDR3 region has the DNA TGTGCCAGCTCACCACGGGACAGGGGATCGAACACTGAAGCTTTCTTT.

This clone was recorded at least ten times. The chain recombines TRBV11-2 with TRBJ2-2; 7 bases match TRBD2. V gave up 5 bases and J gave up 0 bases; unmatched junction bases: 12. This CDR3 region has 18 residues. Germline V gives CDR1 SGHAT, CDR2 FQNNGV. DNA for the CDR3: TGTGCCAGCAGCCGTCCCGGGGAGGGGCCATCGAACACCGGGGAGCTGTTTTTT. Amino acid sequence: CASSRPGEGPSNTGELFF.

At least ten counts were recorded for this clone. The rearrangement uses TRBV9 and TRBJ2-5; 8 bases are a match to TRBD2. CDR1 and CDR2 from the germline V gene are SGDLS and YYNGEE. V shed 0 bases and J 1 base; nucleotides not matched to a gene: 5. The CDR3 runs 16 residues. The chain's CDR3 is CASSVGNGGGQETQYF. The CDR3 coding sequence is TGTGCCAGCAGCGTAGGAAACGGGGGGGGCCAAGAGACCCAGTACTTC.

By frequency in the sample, this clone is medium-sized. V gene TRBV7-2 combines with J gene TRBJ1-2; weak D call: TRBD1 (5 bases). Germline V lookup: CDR1 SGHTA, CDR2 FQGNSA. The ends were cut back, 5 bases at V and 0 bases at J, with 16 bases in the middle. The CDR3 runs to 16 residues. Here the CDR3 reads CASSRQPTVPNYGYTF. The CDR3 DNA reads as TGTGCCAGCAGCCGCCAGCCGACAGTCCCTAACTATGGCTACACCTTC.

This clone was seen repeatedly, ten times or more. V usage is TRBV18 and J usage is TRBJ2-7, with D perhaps TRBD1 (6 bases). Deletions cut 3 bases from V and 1 base from J, with 10 bases between. This CDR3 has 14 amino acids. CDR1 and CDR2 (germline): KGHSH, LQKENI. DNA of the CDR3: TGTGCCAGCTCACCCCTTACAGGGTCCTACGAGCAGTACTTC. Its protein is CASSPLTGSYEQYF.

The chain carries TRBV6-2 or TRBV6-3 and TRBJ1-5, with D uncertain. The CDR3 is 19 residues long. CDR1 and CDR2 from the germline V gene are MNHEY and SVGEGT. Trimming removed 2 bases from V and 2 bases from J, with 22 bases in between. The CDR3 DNA follows: TGTGCCAGCAGTTACACCCCGCAGTTATTCTTTGAGGGCAATCAGCCCCAGCATTTT. Encoded protein: CASSYTPQLFFEGNQPQHF.

This clone came up many times. V is TRBV3-1 and J is TRBJ1-1; D is undetermined. V was clipped by 4 bases and J by 0 bases, with 15 bases between them. The germline gives CDR1 LGHDT, CDR2 YNNKEL (reference sequence). The CDR3 is 16 residues long. The CDR3 loop is CASSPHMGGLNTEAFF. CDR3 nucleotide sequence: TGTGCCAGCAGCCCGCACATGGGCGGCCTGAACACTGAAGCTTTCTTT.

This clone is medium-sized. The rearrangement uses TRBV19 and TRBJ2-7; no reliable D call. This CDR3 is 11 amino acids long. Germline values: CDR1 LNHDA, CDR2 SQIVND (reference sequence). V dropped 1 base and J dropped 6 bases, with 4 bases sitting between them. The CDR3 DNA reads as TGTGCCAGTAGTATAGGGGCCGAGCAGTACTTC. Protein: CASSIGAEQYF. Supplemented by reference TRBV19 and TRBJ2-7, the full variable domain reads DGGITQSPKYLFRKEGQNVTLSCEQNLNHDAMYWYRQDPGQGLRLIYYSQIVNDFQKGDIAEGYSVSREKKESFPLTVTSAQKNPTAFYLCASSIGAEQYFGPGTRLTVT.

This clone qualifies as medium-sized. This chain connects TRBV15 to TRBJ1-6; D may be TRBD1 (6 bases). The germline gives CDR1 LNHNV, CDR2 YYDKDF (reference sequence). The V end was cut by 1 base, the J end by 5 bases, with 18 bases between. The CDR3 has 18 residues. The chain's CDR3 is CATSRAYSGGANNSPLHF. The DNA of the CDR3 is TGTGCCACCAGCAGAGCCTACTCGGGGGGCGCGAATAATTCACCCCTCCACTTT.

This clone is deemed medium-sized. The chain has TRBV20-1 and TRBJ2-7; 9 bases match TRBD1. CDR1 is DFQATT and CDR2 is SNEGSKA in the germline V gene (reference sequence). V was clipped by 6 bases and J by 3 bases; unmatched bases: 9. The CDR3 is 14 residues long. CDR3 DNA sequence: TGCAGTGCCGTGACAGGGGGAAAATTCTACGAGCAGTACTTC. Translating it yields CSAVTGGKFYEQYF.

This clone is termed medium-sized. The chain recombines TRBV27 with TRBJ1-1, with D possibly TRBD1 on 6 matching bases. The CDR3 length is 16 residues. Germline V CDR1 and CDR2: MNHEY, SMNVEV (reference sequence). V was shortened by 3 bases and J by 2 bases, with 16 bases between the two germline ends. CDR3 protein: CASSFSGALLNTEAFF. The CDR3, as DNA: TGTGCCAGCAGTTTTTCAGGGGCCCTCCTCAACACTGAAGCTTTCTTT.

With regard to this clone: The DNA is omitted, as the CDR3 cannot be located on it reliably, and the CDR3 follows TCRdb's listing. The chain combines TRBV18 with TRBJ2-6. The CDR3 is made up of 13 amino acids, end residues included. Germline V CDR1 and CDR2: KGHSH, LQKENI. The CDR3: CASSPYLWLHLRF.

By sample fraction, this clone is medium-sized. The chain uses TRBV2 and TRBJ2-5, with unresolved D. The CDR3 extends over 13 amino acids. V lost 4 bases, J lost 4 bases, and 10 bases lay in between. CDR1 and CDR2 from the germline V gene are SNHLY and FYNNEI. The CDR3 region is CASSAELGETQYF. Here the CDR3 DNA reads TGTGCCAGCAGTGCTGAGCTGGGAGAGACCCAGTACTTC. The full variable domain, rest sourced from reference TRBV2 and TRBJ2-5, is EPEVTQTPSHQVTQMGQEVILRCVPISNHLYFYWYRQILGQKVEFLVSFYNNEISEKSEIFDDQFSVERPDGSNFTLKIRSTKLEDSAMYFCASSAELGETQYFGPGTRLLVL.

This clone is classed as medium-sized. V usage is TRBV4-3 and J usage is TRBJ1-2, with D tentatively TRBD1 (5 bases). Germline V gene lookup returns CDR1 LGHNA and CDR2 YSLEER. The ends were cut back, 0 bases at V and 7 bases at J, with 9 bases in the middle. This CDR3 has 13 residues. The CDR3 sequence is CASSQDGGVGYTF. The CDR3 nucleotides are TGCGCCAGCAGCCAAGATGGGGGGGTTGGCTACACCTTC.

This clone was seen many times. Relative to the germline gene, one junction end is altered; a read error may explain this. This sample includes further DNA sequences coding for the same CDR3. The V call is TRBV5-5, the J call TRBJ2-2; D remains ambiguous. The CDR3 sequence is 16 residues long. Germline V gene data show CDR1 as SGHKS and CDR2 as YYEKEE (reference sequence). The CDR3 DNA reads as TGTGCCTGCAGCTTGAGCGCTTATGCGAACACCGGGGAGCTGTTTTTT. It codes for CACSLSAYANTGELFF.

This clone is termed medium-sized. This may arise from a read error, as a much more abundant clone is one base away. The rearrangement links TRBV6-1 to TRBJ2-2, with D possibly TRBD2 on 6 matching bases. The germline V gene encodes CDR1 MNHNS and CDR2 SASEGT. This CDR3 is built from 15 residues. CDR3 DNA: TGTGCCAGCAGTGAACGACGGCTGGCCACCGGGGGGCTGTTTTTT. Translating gives CASSERRLATGGLFF.

By frequency in the sample, this clone is medium-sized. This sequence joins TRBV7-2 and TRBJ2-5; perhaps TRBD2 as D (7 bases). Trimming stripped 6 bases from V and 5 bases from J, with 13 bases between. CDR1 SGHTA and CDR2 FQGNSA come from the germline V gene. The CDR3 is 13 residues long. CDR3 in DNA: TGTGCCAGCAGGCGGGGGCCGGGTGAGACCCAGTACTTC. Translating gives CASRRGPGETQYF.

By sample share, this clone is large. The rearrangement links TRBV6-2 or TRBV6-3 to TRBJ1-2; the match to TRBD1 covers 9 bases. The V gene's germline CDR1 is MNHEY and CDR2 SVGEGT. V lost 2 bases, J lost 2 bases, and 12 bases stayed unmatched. The CDR3 runs 18 residues. The CDR3, as DNA: TGTGCCAGCAGTTACGGGACCGGGACAGGGAAGGAAAACTATGGCTACACCTTC. Its translation is CASSYGTGTGKENYGYTF.

In this sample, this clone turned up many times. The V and J genes are TRBV4-3 and TRBJ1-6, with D unresolved. This CDR3 is 16 amino acids long. Germline V lookup: CDR1 LGHNA, CDR2 YSLEER. Between the trimmed V and J ends, which lost 0 bases and 1 base, there was a span of 7 bases. This CDR3 reads CASSQDGGSYNSPLHF. The CDR3 DNA reads as TGCGCCAGCAGCCAAGATGGAGGGTCCTATAATTCACCCCTCCACTTT.

Ten or more counts support this clone. The chain joins TRBV14 to TRBJ2-4, with TRBD1 matching over 11 bases. Trimming removed 4 bases from V and 8 bases from J; junction bases left unmatched: 7. The CDR3 length is 15 residues. Germline V CDR1 and CDR2: SGHDN, FVKESK. For the CDR3, the DNA is TGTGCCAGCAGCCCTAGGACAGGGGGCATAGACATTCAGTACTTC. It translates to CASSPRTGGIDIQYF.

This clone is medium-sized in the sample. Other DNA variants within this sample encode the same CDR3. V and J are TRBV7-2 and TRBJ1-1; D uncertain. The CDR3 covers 13 residues. With 1 base removed from V and 7 bases from J, the gap between germline ends came to 10 bases. CDR1 and CDR2 (germline): SGHTA, FQGNSA. The CDR3 sequence is CASSLVWAVEAFF. CDR3 coding DNA: TGTGCCAGCAGCTTAGTCTGGGCAGTTGAAGCTTTCTTT.